Listed here are 15 T cell receptor beta chains from one sample, sequenced in a study of T cell repertoires in cytomegalovirus infection. TCRdb re-derived calls from the reads in MiXCR, one entry per CDR3 protein. Among fewer than 200,000 distinct CDR3 sequences listed, 20% to 25% were seen once. These TCRs are of unknown antigen specificity. The starting material was CD8+ T cells from cultured PBMCs, obtained from culture after CMV antigen stimulation. The receptors originated from a human donor in good health (CMV status not recorded). Some clones in this sample may be carry-over from other donors' samples.

This clonotype was detected only a few times. In DNA, the CDR3 is TGCGCCAGCAGCCGGGACAGGGGTGAAAAACTGTTTTTT. Translating it yields CASSRDRGEKLFF. The chain uses TRBV4-3 and TRBJ1-4; 10 nucleotides line up with TRBD1. The germline gives CDR1 LGHNA, CDR2 YSLEER. This CDR3 comprises 13 residues. Losses at the gene ends were 4 bases for V and 7 bases for J; bases not matched to a gene: 0.

This clonotype was counted between two and nine times. CDR3 sequence reads: CASSLRGRAFTDTEAFF. The CDR3 region has the DNA TGTGCCAGCAGCTTAAGGGGCAGGGCATTTACGGACACTGAAGCTTTCTTT. The chain employs TRBV11-2 and TRBJ1-1; a weak D match, TRBD1 (5 bases). Trimming took off 2 bases at V and 3 bases at J, with 19 bases between the two ends. CDR3 length: 17 amino acids. Germline V gene data show CDR1 as SGHAT and CDR2 as FQNNGV.

The chain joins TRBV12-3 or TRBV12-4 to TRBJ2-1; 8 bases agree with TRBD1. Trimming at V came to 4 bases and at J to 6 bases, leaving 14 bases not matched to a gene. The CDR3 runs to 17 residues. CDR3 loop: CASSSWTGSKKSNEQFF. CDR3 sequence (DNA): TGTGCCAGCAGTTCCTGGACAGGGTCAAAAAAATCCAATGAGCAGTTCTTC.

The chain is built from TRBV6-1 and TRBJ1-5; 7 bases map to TRBD1. CDR1 and CDR2 from the germline V gene are MNHNS and SASEGT. The CDR3 consists of 19 residues. After removal of 4 bases from V and 0 bases from J, the junction contained 15 bases not matched to a gene. DNA for the CDR3: TGTGCCAGCAGTGGACCGTTGTTGGACAGGCCTTTTAGCAATCAGCCCCAGCATTTT. This encodes CASSGPLLDRPFSNQPQHF.

This clonotype has only a few counts. The chain links TRBV7-9 to TRBJ1-2, with 7 nucleotides matching TRBD1. CDR1 and CDR2 (germline): SEHNR, FQNEAQ (reference sequence). The CDR3 is 14 amino acids. The V gene end was trimmed by 5 bases and the J gene end by 8 bases; junction bases not matched to a gene: 11. The CDR3: CASSPPQGVRGYTF. In DNA, the CDR3 is TGTGCCAGCAGCCCCCCCCAGGGGGTAAGGGGCTACACCTTC.

In this sample, this clonotype turned up a few times. This chain links TRBV4-3 with TRBJ2-5; 7 bases are a match to TRBD1. Germline V gene data show CDR1 as LGHNA and CDR2 as YSLEER. Trimming at V came to 4 bases and at J to 2 bases, leaving 1 base not matched to a gene. The CDR3 has 13 residues. The CDR3 coding sequence is TGCGCCAGCAGCCTGGACAGGCAAGAGACCCAGTACTTC. This encodes CASSLDRQETQYF.

In DNA, the CDR3 is TGTGCCAGCAGCCCGTGGGGGGGCCCGAATGAGCAGTTCTTC. It specifies CASSPWGGPNEQFF. The chain couples TRBV7-2 to TRBJ2-1; tentatively, D is TRBD2 (7 bases). V lost 5 bases and J lost 7, with 15 bases in between. CDR3 size: 14 residues. Germline-derived CDR1 and CDR2 are SGHTA and FQGNSA.

The chain combines TRBV6-6 with TRBJ2-7; D perhaps matches TRBD2 (6 bases). Between the trimmed V and J ends, which lost 7 bases and 6 bases, there was a span of 16 bases. Germline V gene lookup returns CDR1 MNHNY and CDR2 SVGAGI (reference sequence). This CDR3 is built from 13 residues. CDR3 nucleotide sequence: TGTGCCAGCACATATGGAGGGGCGGGCGAGCAGTACTTC. This translates into CASTYGGAGEQYF.

There are a few counts of this clonotype. This chain uses TRBV6-6 with TRBJ1-5, with 9 bases fitting TRBD1. CDR1 is MNHNY and CDR2 is SVGAGI in the germline V gene (reference sequence). Losses at the gene ends were 2 bases for V and 0 bases for J; bases not matched to a gene: 8. The CDR3 is 18 amino acids. The chain's CDR3 is CASSYRDRVEYSNQPQHF. The CDR3 bases are TGTGCCAGCAGTTACAGGGACAGGGTGGAGTATAGCAATCAGCCCCAGCATTTT.

In this sample, this clonotype turned up a few times. The CDR3 spells CASSLSTGDYEQYF. CDR3 in DNA: TGTGCCAGCAGCTTATCGACAGGGGACTACGAGCAGTACTTC. The chain employs TRBV11-1 and TRBJ2-7, with 8 bases identical to TRBD1. The CDR3 is made up of 14 amino acids. V trimming: 2 bases; J trimming: 3 bases; junction bases outside the gene matches: 3. CDR1 SGHAT and CDR2 FQDESV come from the germline V gene (reference sequence).

This clonotype was observed a few times. The chain combines TRBV5-1 with TRBJ2-1, with D perhaps TRBD1 (6 bases). Germline CDR1 is SGHRS and CDR2 is YFSETQ. The V and J ends lost 5 bases and 7 bases respectively, with 13 bases between them. This CDR3 region has 13 residues. The DNA of the CDR3 is TGCGCCAGCAGTCCGACCCAGGGGAATGAGCAGTTCTTC. Protein sequence: CASSPTQGNEQFF.

This chain connects TRBV25-1 to TRBJ1-5, with D perhaps matching TRBD1 (5 bases). CDR1 and CDR2 from the germline V gene are MGHDK and SYGVNS. The CDR3 has 13 residues. Deletions cut 9 bases from V and 3 bases from J, with 12 bases between. This chain's CDR3 is CASSGPSNQPQHF. Written as DNA, the CDR3 is TGTGCCAGTTCGGGACCGTCCAATCAGCCCCAGCATTTT.

The chain joins TRBV12-3 or TRBV12-4 to TRBJ1-1; D ambiguous. The CDR3 covers 15 residues. The germline V and J ends were trimmed by 6 bases and 0 bases, with 14 bases remaining between them. CDR3 residues: CASSLEVGLNTEAFF. The CDR3 coding sequence is TGTGCCAGCAGCCTAGAGGTCGGATTGAACACTGAAGCTTTCTTT.

In its sample, this clonotype was seen a few times. This sequence joins TRBV4-3 and TRBJ1-1, with D unclear. This CDR3 is built from 14 residues. Germline CDR1 and CDR2: LGHNA and YSLEER. Trimming took 1 base from V and 4 from J, leaving 10 bases between them. The CDR3 DNA is TGCGCCAGCAGCCAAGGGTTTGGGAGCACTGAAGCTTTCTTT. This codes for CASSQGFGSTEAFF.

This sequence joins TRBV10-3 and TRBJ2-3; maybe TRBD2 (6 bases). Germline CDR1 reads ENHRY; CDR2 reads SYGVKD. The CDR3 consists of 11 residues. V shed 8 bases and J shed 5 bases, with 8 bases lying between them. CDR3 in DNA: TGTGCCATCGGAGGGGTAGATACGCAGTATTTT. Translating it yields CAIGGVDTQYF.